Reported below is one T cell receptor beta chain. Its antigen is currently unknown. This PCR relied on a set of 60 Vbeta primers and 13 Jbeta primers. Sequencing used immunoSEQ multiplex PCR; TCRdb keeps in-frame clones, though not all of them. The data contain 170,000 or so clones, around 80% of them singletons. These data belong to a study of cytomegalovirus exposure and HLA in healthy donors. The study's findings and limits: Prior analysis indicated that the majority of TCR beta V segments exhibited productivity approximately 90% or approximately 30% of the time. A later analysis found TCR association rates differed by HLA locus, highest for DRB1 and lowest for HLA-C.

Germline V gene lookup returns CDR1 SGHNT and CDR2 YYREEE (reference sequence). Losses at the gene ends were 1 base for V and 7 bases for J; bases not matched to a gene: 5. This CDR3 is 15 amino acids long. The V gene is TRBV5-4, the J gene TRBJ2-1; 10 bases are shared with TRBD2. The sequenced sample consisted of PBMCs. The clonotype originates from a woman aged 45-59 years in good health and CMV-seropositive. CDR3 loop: CASSLQQREGNEQFF. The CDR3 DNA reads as TGTGCCAGCAGCTTGCAACAGCGGGAGGGGAATGAGCAGTTCTTC.